The 11 T cell receptor beta chains given below trace back to one sample, sequenced in a study of T cell responses to AZD1222 COVID-19 vaccine. The data were produced by immunoSEQ multiplex PCR, yet TCRdb's version contains in-frame clones alone and is incomplete. The sample holds 150,000 to 160,000 clones; 87% are singletons and the top ten take about 9%. This specimen consisted of peripheral blood, obtained 28 days after the second AZD1222 dose. Receptor source: an adult who received the AZD1222 COVID-19 vaccine.

The J gene is TRBJ1-2, the V gene TRBV5-4, with D tentatively TRBD1 (5 bases). This CDR3 spans 16 amino acids. Trimming cost V 0 bases and J 7 bases, with 19 bases left between them. Per the germline V gene, CDR1 is SGHNT and CDR2 is YYREEE (reference sequence). CDR3 in DNA: TGTGCCAGCAGCTTGGCCGCGGAGGGGCGTGGGTCTGGCTACACCTTC. Its protein product is CASSLAAEGRGSGYTF.

The chain has TRBV29-1 and TRBJ2-7; the D is unclear. Germline V gene sequence: CDR1 SQVTM, CDR2 ANQGSEA. The length of the CDR3 is 12 residues. V was trimmed by 7 bases and J by 3 bases, leaving 13 bases between them. CDR3 bases: TGCAGCGCCTCGACTGGATTCTACGAGCAGTACTTC. This sequence encodes CSASTGFYEQYF.

The gene calls are TRBV5-1 and TRBJ1-2; TRBD1 agrees at 9 bases. V lost 3 bases, J lost 7 bases, and 4 bases stayed unmatched. The CDR3 has 13 amino acids. Germline CDR1 is SGHRS and CDR2 is YFSETQ. CDR3 in amino acids: CASSSTGGSGYTF. CDR3 coding DNA: TGCGCCAGCAGCTCCACAGGGGGCAGTGGCTACACCTTC.

The V gene is TRBV21-1, the J gene TRBJ2-1; the table's D call of TRBD2 was not tested on the DNA. TRBV21-1 constitutes a pseudogene. The CDR3 sequence is 15 residues long. CDR3 loop: CASSKVAARWNEQFF. CDR3 DNA sequence: TGTGCCAGCAGCAAAGTAGCGGCGCGGTGGAATGAGCAGTTCTTC.

The DNA for the CDR3 is TGCGCCAGCAGCCCGGACGGGTATGGTGGCTACACCTTC. This gives the protein CASSPDGYGGYTF. This rearrangement joins TRBV5-1 to TRBJ1-2; D gene ambiguous. Trimming pared 4 bases from V and 7 bases from J, leaving 14 bases between. The CDR3 length is 13 residues. CDR1 is SGHRS and CDR2 is YFSETQ in the germline V gene.

This chain uses TRBV28 with TRBJ1-3; D call uncertain. Trimming removed 8 bases at V and 0 bases at J, with 5 bases between. This CDR3 spans 12 amino acids. Looked up from germline, CDR1 is MDHEN and CDR2 is SYDVKM. The CDR3 DNA reads TGTGCCAGCTTTAGCTCTGGAAACACCATATATTTT. Translated, it gives CASFSSGNTIYF.

The chain employs TRBV11-3 and TRBJ1-5; the D is unclear. There are 15 residues in the CDR3. Germline V gene sequence: CDR1 SGHNT, CDR2 YENEEA. V was shortened by 3 bases and J by 1 base, with 10 bases between the two germline ends. The CDR3 loop is CASSFLVLSNQPQHF. The CDR3 coding sequence is TGTGCCAGCAGCTTTTTGGTGTTGAGCAATCAGCCCCAGCATTTT.

CDR3 nucleotide sequence: TGTGCCAGCAGTTCCACCACCCGTTACGAGCAGTACTTC. Its translation is CASSSTTRYEQYF. V and J are TRBV28 and TRBJ2-7; D not resolved. This CDR3 contains 13 residues. Trimming cost V 4 bases and J 4 bases, with 11 bases left between them. The germline CDR1 and CDR2 sequences are MDHEN and SYDVKM. Supplemented by reference TRBV28 and TRBJ2-7, the full variable domain reads DVKVTQSSRYLVKRTGEKVFLECVQDMDHENMFWYRQDPGLGLRLIYFSYDVKMKEKGDIPEGYSVSREKKERFSLILESASTNQTSMYLCASSSTTRYEQYFGPGTRLTVT.

This clone was observed a handful of times. This chain connects TRBV6-5 to TRBJ2-7; 7 nucleotides align to TRBD2. The J segment lost 0 bases and the V segment lost 5 bases, leaving 7 bases of the junction unmatched. The CDR3 extends over 15 amino acids. Germline loops: CDR1 MNHEY, CDR2 SVGAGI. Written as DNA, the CDR3 is TGTGCCAGCAGTCCTTTGGCGGGAGACTCCTACGAGCAGTACTTC. This encodes CASSPLAGDSYEQYF.

The chain recombines TRBV3-1 (or the pseudogene TRBV3-2) with TRBJ1-1, with 8 bases that match TRBD1. CDR1 LGHDT and CDR2 YNNKEL come from the germline V gene (reference sequence). The CDR3 is 14 amino acids. V shed 6 bases, J shed 1 base, and the junction held 4 bases outside the gene matches. CDR3 bases: TGTGCCAGCAGTTCCGGGACAGGGAACACTGAAGCTTTCTTT. It is translated as CASSSGTGNTEAFF.

This clone was counted only a few times. The rearrangement joins TRBV4-1 to TRBJ2-5, with D possibly called TRBD1 or TRBD2 (5 bases each). Looked up from germline, CDR1 is MGHRA and CDR2 is YSYEKL. CDR3 length: 14 amino acids. Trimming removed 1 base at V and 5 bases at J, with 11 bases between. CDR3 sequence reads: CASSQVGGVETQYF. The CDR3 DNA is TGCGCCAGCAGCCAAGTTGGGGGTGTTGAGACCCAGTACTTC.